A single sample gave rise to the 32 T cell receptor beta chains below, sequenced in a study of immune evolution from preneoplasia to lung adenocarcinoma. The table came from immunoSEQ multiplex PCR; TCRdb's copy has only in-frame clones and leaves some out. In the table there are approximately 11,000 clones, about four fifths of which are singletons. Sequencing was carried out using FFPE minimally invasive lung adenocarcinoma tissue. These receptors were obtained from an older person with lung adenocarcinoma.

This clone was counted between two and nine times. CDR3 bases: TGTGCCAGCAGTTTCACAGCTAACTATGGCTACACCTTC. Translated, it gives CASSFTANYGYTF. This chain uses TRBV28 with TRBJ1-2, with unresolved D. The germline V gene encodes CDR1 MDHEN and CDR2 SYDVKM. The CDR3 extends over 13 amino acids. V dropped 3 bases and J dropped 0 bases, with 5 bases sitting between them.

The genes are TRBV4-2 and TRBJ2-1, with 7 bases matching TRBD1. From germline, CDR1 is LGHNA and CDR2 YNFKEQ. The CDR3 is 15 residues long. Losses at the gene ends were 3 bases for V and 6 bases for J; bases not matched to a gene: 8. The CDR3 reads CASSQRQGPSNEQFF. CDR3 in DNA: TGTGCCAGCAGCCAGAGACAGGGACCAAGCAATGAGCAGTTCTTC.

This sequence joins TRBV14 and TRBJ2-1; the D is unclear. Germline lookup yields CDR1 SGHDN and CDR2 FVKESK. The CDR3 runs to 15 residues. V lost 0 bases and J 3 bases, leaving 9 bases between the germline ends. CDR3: CASSQEIQSYNEQFF. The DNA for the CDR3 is TGTGCCAGCAGCCAAGAAATTCAGAGCTACAATGAGCAGTTCTTC.

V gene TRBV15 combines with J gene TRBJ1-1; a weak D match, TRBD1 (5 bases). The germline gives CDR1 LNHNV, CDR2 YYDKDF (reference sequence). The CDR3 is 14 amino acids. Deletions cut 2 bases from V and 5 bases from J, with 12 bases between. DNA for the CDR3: TGTGCCACCAGCAGAAGTACAGGTAGGACTGAAGCTTTCTTT. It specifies CATSRSTGRTEAFF.

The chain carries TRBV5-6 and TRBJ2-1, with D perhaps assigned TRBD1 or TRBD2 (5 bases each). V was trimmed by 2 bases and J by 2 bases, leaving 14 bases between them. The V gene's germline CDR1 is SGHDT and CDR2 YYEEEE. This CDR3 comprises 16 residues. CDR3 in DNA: TGTGCCAGCAGCTTACCGGGACCACTGACCTACAATGAGCAGTTCTTC. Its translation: CASSLPGPLTYNEQFF.

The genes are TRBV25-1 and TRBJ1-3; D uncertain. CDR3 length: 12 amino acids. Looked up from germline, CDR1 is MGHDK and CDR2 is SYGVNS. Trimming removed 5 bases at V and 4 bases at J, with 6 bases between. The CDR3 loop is CASSLSGNTIYF. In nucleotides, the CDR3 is TGTGCCAGCAGTCTTTCGGGAAACACCATATATTTT.

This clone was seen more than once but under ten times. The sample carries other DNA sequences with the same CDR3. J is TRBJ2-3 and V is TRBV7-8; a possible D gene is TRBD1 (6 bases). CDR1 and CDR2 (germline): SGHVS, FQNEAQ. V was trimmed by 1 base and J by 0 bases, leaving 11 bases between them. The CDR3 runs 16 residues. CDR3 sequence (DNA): TGTGCCAGCAGCTTAGAAGGCAGGGGTAGCACAGATACGCAGTATTTT. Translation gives CASSLEGRGSTDTQYF.

CDR3 in amino acids: CASSSSGGVWDTQYF. The CDR3, as DNA: TGTGCCAGCAGCTCATCAGGGGGCGTTTGGGATACGCAGTATTTT. The chain links TRBV11-2 to TRBJ2-3, with 8 nucleotides matching TRBD1. The CDR3 loop spans 15 amino acids. V was clipped by 4 bases and J by 6 bases; unmatched bases: 9. CDR1 is SGHAT and CDR2 is FQNNGV in the germline V gene.

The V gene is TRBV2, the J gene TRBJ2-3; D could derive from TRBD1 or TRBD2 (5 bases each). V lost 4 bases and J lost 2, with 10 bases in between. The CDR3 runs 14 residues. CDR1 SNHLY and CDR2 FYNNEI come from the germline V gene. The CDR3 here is CASSALGVTDTQYF. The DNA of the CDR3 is TGTGCCAGCAGTGCGTTGGGGGTCACAGATACGCAGTATTTT.

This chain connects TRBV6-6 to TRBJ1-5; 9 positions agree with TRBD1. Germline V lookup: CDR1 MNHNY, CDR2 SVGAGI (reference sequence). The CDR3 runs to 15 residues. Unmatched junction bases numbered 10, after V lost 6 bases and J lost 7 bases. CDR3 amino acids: CASRGLRDRDQPQHF. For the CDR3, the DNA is TGTGCCAGCAGGGGACTCCGGGACAGGGACCAGCCCCAGCATTTT.

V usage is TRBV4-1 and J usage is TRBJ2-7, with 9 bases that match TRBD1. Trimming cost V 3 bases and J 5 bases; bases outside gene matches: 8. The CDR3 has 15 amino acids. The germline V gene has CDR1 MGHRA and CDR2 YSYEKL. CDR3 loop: CASSQVGQGKHEQYF. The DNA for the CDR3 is TGCGCCAGCAGCCAGGTAGGACAGGGGAAGCACGAGCAGTACTTC.

CDR3 amino acids: CASSLGGGDTDTQYF. DNA of the CDR3: TGTGCCAGCAGTTTAGGCGGGGGCGACACAGATACGCAGTATTTT. The chain combines TRBV28 with TRBJ2-3; TRBD2 might be the D (7 bases). The CDR3 runs 15 residues. Trimming shortened V by 2 bases and J by 2 bases, and 11 bases separated the two germline ends. The germline gives CDR1 MDHEN, CDR2 SYDVKM.

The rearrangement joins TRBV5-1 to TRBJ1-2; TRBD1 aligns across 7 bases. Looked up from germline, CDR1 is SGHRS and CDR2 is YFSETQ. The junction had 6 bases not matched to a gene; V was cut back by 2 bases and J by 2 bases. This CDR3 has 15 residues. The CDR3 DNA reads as TGCGCCAGCAGCTTTACACAAGGGGGCAACTATGGCTACACCTTC. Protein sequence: CASSFTQGGNYGYTF.

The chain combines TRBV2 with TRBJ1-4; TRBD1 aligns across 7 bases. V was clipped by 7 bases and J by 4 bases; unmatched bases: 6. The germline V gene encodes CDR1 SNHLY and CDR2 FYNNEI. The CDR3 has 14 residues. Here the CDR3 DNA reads TGTGCCAGCAACGACAGGGTGGGTAATGAAAAACTGTTTTTT. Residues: CASNDRVGNEKLFF.

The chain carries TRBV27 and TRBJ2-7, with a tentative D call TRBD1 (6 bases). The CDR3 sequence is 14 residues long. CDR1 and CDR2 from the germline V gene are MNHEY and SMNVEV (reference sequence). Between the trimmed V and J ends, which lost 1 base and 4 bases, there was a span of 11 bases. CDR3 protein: CASSLLSRGYEQYF. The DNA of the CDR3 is TGTGCCAGCAGTTTATTGTCCAGGGGTTACGAGCAGTACTTC.

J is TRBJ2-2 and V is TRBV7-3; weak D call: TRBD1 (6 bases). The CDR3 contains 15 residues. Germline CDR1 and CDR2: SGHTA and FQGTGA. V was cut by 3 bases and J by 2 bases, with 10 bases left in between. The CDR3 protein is CASSFLQGNTGELFF. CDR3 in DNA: TGTGCCAGCAGCTTCTTACAGGGTAACACCGGGGAGCTGTTTTTT.

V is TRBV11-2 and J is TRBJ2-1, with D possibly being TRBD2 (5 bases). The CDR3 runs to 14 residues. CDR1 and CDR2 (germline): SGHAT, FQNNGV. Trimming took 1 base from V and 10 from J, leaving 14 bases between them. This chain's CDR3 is CASSLVLGRGEQFF. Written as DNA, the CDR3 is TGTGCCAGCAGCTTAGTGCTAGGTCGAGGGGAGCAGTTCTTC.

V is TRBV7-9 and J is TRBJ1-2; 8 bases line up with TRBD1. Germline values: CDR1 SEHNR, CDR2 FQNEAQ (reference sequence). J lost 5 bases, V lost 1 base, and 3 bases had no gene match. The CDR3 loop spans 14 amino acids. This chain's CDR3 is CASSLGTGFYGYTF. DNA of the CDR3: TGTGCCAGCAGCTTAGGGACAGGGTTTTATGGCTACACCTTC.

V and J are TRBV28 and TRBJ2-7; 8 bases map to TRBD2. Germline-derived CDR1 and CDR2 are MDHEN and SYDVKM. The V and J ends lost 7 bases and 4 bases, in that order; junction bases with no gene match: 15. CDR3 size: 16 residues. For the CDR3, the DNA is TGTGCCAGCACACCCCTGCCCAGGCGGGGGGTTTACGAGCAGTACTTC. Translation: CASTPLPRRGVYEQYF.

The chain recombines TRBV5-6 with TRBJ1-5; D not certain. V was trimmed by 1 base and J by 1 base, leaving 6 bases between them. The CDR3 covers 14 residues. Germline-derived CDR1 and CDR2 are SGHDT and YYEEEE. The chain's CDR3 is CASSLTMSNQPQHF. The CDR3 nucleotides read TGTGCCAGCAGCTTGACGATGAGCAATCAGCCCCAGCATTTT.

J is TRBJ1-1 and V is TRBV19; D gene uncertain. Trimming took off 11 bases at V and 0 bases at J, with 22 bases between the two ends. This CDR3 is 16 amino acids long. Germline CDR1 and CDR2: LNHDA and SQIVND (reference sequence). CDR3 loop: CACSGRPGSMNTEAFF. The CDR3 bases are TGTGCCTGCTCCGGACGTCCGGGGTCCATGAACACTGAAGCTTTCTTT. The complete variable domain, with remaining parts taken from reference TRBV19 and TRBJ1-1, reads DGGITQSPKYLFRKEGQNVTLSCEQNLNHDAMYWYRQDPGQGLRLIYYSQIVNDFQKGDIAEGYSVSREKKESFPLTVTSAQKNPTAFYLCACSGRPGSMNTEAFFGQGTRLTVV.

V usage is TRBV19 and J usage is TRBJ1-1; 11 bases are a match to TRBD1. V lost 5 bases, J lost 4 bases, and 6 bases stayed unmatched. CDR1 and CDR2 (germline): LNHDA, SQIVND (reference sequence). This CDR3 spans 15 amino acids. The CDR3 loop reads CASSRTGGLGTEAFF. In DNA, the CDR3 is TGTGCCAGTAGTCGGACAGGGGGCTTGGGCACTGAAGCTTTCTTT.

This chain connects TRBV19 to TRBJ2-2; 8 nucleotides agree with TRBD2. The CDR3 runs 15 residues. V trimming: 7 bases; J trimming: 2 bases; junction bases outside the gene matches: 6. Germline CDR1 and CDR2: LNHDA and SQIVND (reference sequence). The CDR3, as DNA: TGTGCCAGTAAACAGGGACTAGGCAACACCGGGGAGCTGTTTTTT. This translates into CASKQGLGNTGELFF.

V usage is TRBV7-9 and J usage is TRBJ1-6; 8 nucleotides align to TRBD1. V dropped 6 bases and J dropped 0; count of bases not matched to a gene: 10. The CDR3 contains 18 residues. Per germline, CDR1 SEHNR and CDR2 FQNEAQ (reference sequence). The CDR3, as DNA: TGTGCCAGCAGTTCCGGGACAGGATGGGGCTCCTATAATTCACCCCTCCACTTT. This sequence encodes CASSSGTGWGSYNSPLHF.

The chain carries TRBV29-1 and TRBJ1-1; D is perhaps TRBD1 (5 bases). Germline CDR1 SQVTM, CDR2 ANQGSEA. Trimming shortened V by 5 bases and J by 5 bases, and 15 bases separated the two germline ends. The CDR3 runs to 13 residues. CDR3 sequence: CSVHDGARTEAFF. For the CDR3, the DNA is TGCAGCGTTCATGATGGGGCGCGGACTGAAGCTTTCTTT.

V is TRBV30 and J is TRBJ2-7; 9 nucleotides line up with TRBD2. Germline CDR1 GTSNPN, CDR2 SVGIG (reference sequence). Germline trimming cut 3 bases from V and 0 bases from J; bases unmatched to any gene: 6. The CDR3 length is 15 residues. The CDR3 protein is CAWRDGSGSSYEQYF. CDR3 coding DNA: TGTGCCTGGAGGGACGGTAGCGGGAGCTCCTACGAGCAGTACTTC.

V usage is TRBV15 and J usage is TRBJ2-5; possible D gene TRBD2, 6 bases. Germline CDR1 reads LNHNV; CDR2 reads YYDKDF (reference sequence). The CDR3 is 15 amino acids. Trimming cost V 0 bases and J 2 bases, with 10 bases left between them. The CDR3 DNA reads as TGTGCCACCAGCAGAGACCACGGGAGTCAAGAGACCCAGTACTTC. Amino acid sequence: CATSRDHGSQETQYF.

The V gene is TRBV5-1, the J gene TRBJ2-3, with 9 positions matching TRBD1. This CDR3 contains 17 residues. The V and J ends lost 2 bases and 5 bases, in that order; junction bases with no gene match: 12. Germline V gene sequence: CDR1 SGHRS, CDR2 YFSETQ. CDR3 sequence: CASSFSRLGQGQDTQYF. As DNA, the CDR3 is TGCGCCAGCAGCTTCAGCCGGTTGGGACAGGGTCAAGATACGCAGTATTTT.

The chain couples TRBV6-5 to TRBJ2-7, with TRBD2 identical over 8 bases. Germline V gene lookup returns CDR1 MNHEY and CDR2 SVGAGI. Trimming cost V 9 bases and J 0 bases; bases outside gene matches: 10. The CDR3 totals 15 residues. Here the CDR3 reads CASQAGGSSSYEQYF. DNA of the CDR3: TGTGCCAGTCAGGCGGGGGGCTCTAGCTCCTACGAGCAGTACTTC.

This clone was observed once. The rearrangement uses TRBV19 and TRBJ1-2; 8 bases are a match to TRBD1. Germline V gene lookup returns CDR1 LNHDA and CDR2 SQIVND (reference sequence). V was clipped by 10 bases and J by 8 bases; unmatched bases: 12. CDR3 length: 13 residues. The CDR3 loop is CATQIQGARGYTF. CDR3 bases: TGTGCCACTCAGATCCAGGGGGCGCGGGGCTACACCTTC.

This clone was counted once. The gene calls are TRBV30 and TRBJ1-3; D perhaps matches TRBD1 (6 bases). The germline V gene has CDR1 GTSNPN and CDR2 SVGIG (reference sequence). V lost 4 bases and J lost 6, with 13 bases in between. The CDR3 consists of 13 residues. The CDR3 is CAWTQKGENTIYF. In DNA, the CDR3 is TGTGCCTGGACTCAGAAGGGGGAAAACACCATATATTTT.

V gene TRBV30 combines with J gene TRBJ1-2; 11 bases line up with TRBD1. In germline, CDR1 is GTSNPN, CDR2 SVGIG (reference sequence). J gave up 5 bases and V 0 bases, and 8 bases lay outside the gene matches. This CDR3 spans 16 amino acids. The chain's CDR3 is CAWSVLRTGGSYGYTF. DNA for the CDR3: TGTGCCTGGAGTGTTCTCCGGACAGGGGGCTCGTATGGCTACACCTTC.